This is a list of T cell receptor beta chains from one sample in a study of blood T cells in healthy people across ages. TCRdb independently ran MiXCR on the 5' RACE reads; one entry per CDR3 protein. Of around 320,000 distinct CDR3 sequences listed, 25% to 30% were seen once; the top ten hold over 25%. The sample consisted of blood. The receptors were sampled from a woman in her seventies in good health. CDR3s include the opening cysteine and the closing phenylalanine or tryptophan. A D gene is named only where the DNA matches it firmly. Only some rows state a clone size, as once, few, many or a class for expanded clones.

clone size	J gene	V gene	D gene	CDR3 DNA	CDR3 protein
NA	TRBJ1-1	TRBV6-2/TRBV6-3	NA	TGTGCCACTAACGGGGCCAGAAGCACTGAAGCTTTCTTT	CATNGARSTEAFF
many	TRBJ2-2	TRBV10-3	TRBD1	TGTGCCATCAGTTGGACAGGGAACACCGGGGAGCTGTTTTTT	CAISWTGNTGELFF
few	TRBJ1-1	TRBV11-2	NA	TGTGCCAGCAGCTTAATGAGGAGAAACACTGAAGCTTTCTTT	CASSLMRRNTEAFF
NA	TRBJ2-5	TRBV11-2	NA	TGTGCCAGCAGCTTCACCGGGACTGCCATCCAAGAGACCCAGTACTTC	CASSFTGTAIQETQYF
few	TRBJ2-1	TRBV6-2/TRBV6-3	NA	TGTGCCAGCAGTTATAGGACCATCAGGGGCAATGAGCAGTTCTTC	CASSYRTIRGNEQFF
few	TRBJ1-5	TRBV20-1	NA	TGCAGTGCTAGAGATGGATGGAGCAATCAGCCCCAGCATTTT	CSARDGWSNQPQHF
many	TRBJ1-2	TRBV29-1	TRBD1	TGCAGCGTAGCGGGACAGGGGGCAGGTGGCTACACCTTC	CSVAGQGAGGYTF
many	TRBJ2-5	TRBV12-3/TRBV12-4	NA	TGTGCCAGCAGTCCTCAGGCAGGCCAAGAGACCCAGTACTTC	CASSPQAGQETQYF
few	TRBJ2-5	TRBV20-1	TRBD1	TGCAGTGCGCACATCGGGACAGGGGCTGAGACCCAGTACTTC	CSAHIGTGAETQYF
NA	TRBJ2-7	TRBV6-1	NA	TGTGCCAGCAGTGCCAGCAGCAACGGGGACTACGAGCAGTACTTC	CASSASSNGDYEQYF
NA	TRBJ1-5	TRBV28	NA	TGTGCCAGCAGCCTCCCCCAAACGGTCAATCAGCCCCAGCATTTT	CASSLPQTVNQPQHF
NA	TRBJ1-4	TRBV7-2	NA	TGTGCCAGCAGCTTAGGGGGGACGAATGGAAAACTGTTTTTT	CASSLGGTNGKLFF
NA	TRBJ2-1	TRBV7-2	TRBD2	TGTGCCAGCACGGCGGGAGTACCAAATGAGCAGTTCTTC	CASTAGVPNEQFF
NA	TRBJ2-5	TRBV20-1	TRBD2	TGCAGTGCCACCGGGACTAGCGGTCAAGAGACCCAGTACTTC	CSATGTSGQETQYF
NA	TRBJ2-3	TRBV5-1	NA	TGCGCCAGCAGCCTAAACCAAGGACTCCAGGGGACAGATACGCAGTATTTT	CASSLNQGLQGTDTQYF
once	TRBJ2-3	TRBV4-3	NA	TGCGCCAGCAGCCAAGAGGGGACCAGCACAGATACGCAGTATTTT	CASSQEGTSTDTQYF
few	TRBJ2-3	TRBV4-1	NA	TGCGCCAGCAGCCAAGGTGAGGGCTCGCAGTATTTT	CASSQGEGSQYF
NA	TRBJ2-1	TRBV28	TRBD2	TGTGCCAGCAGTTTACGTTTCCGTAGCGGGAGAAGCAATGAGCAGTTCTTC	CASSLRFRSGRSNEQFF
few	TRBJ2-2	TRBV12-3/TRBV12-4	TRBD1	TGTGCCAGCAGAGCAGGGGGTTTGACCGGGGAGCTGTTTTTT	CASRAGGLTGELFF
few	TRBJ1-1	TRBV9	NA	TGTGCCAGCAGCGTGGGGGGAAGGGCTGCTGAAGCTTTCTTT	CASSVGGRAAEAFF
few	TRBJ1-5	TRBV6-1	TRBD1	TGTGCCAGCAGTGGACAGGGGAGAAATCAGCCCCAGCATTTT	CASSGQGRNQPQHF
few	TRBJ2-3	TRBV5-1	TRBD2	TGCGCCAGCAGCCAACCGGGACTAGCGGCAAATACGCAGTATTTT	CASSQPGLAANTQYF